Reported below is one T cell receptor (beta chain). The antigen remains undetermined. This CDR3 has 15 residues. CDR1 is SGDLS and CDR2 is YYNGEE in the germline V gene. V lost 4 bases and J lost 0, with 12 bases in between. In the PCR, 60 Vbeta and 13 Jbeta primers were used. Generated by immunoSEQ multiplex PCR, the TCRdb table keeps only in-frame clones and is missing some. The table lists around 100,000 clones, about 80% of them singletons. This sample is part of a study of cytomegalovirus exposure and HLA in healthy donors. Study results and limitations: Available immune exposure information was restricted to CMV serostatus only.

The clonotype comes from a man over 45 in good health and CMV-seropositive. The gene calls are TRBV9 and TRBJ2-3; TRBD1 might be the D (6 bases). Input material: PBMCs. The CDR3 nucleotides are TGTGCCAGCAGCCAACTGGGGGCTAGCACAGATACGCAGTATTTT. It codes for CASSQLGASTDTQYF.